This T cell receptor (beta chain) was sequenced for a study of breast tumors, draining lymph nodes, adjacent tissues. The V gene's germline CDR1 is MNHNS and CDR2 SASEGT. The CDR3 has 15 residues. V was shortened by 3 bases and J by 2 bases, with 14 bases between the two germline ends. This clonotype was detected only a few times. The target antigen is unknown. Overall study findings and caveats: The data were judged consistent with most tumor T cells coming from lymph node and expanding in tumor.

Samples came from axillary lymph nodes draining the breast cancer. TCRdb re-called the multiplex PCR reads through MiXCR, storing one row per CDR3 protein. The repertoire holds 250,000 or so distinct CDR3 sequences, with about 30% as singletons. This sequence originates from a female donor with breast cancer. Some clones in this sample may be carry-over from other donors' samples. This chain joins TRBV6-1 and TRBJ2-7; D remains ambiguous. Material for sequencing was axillary lymph node tissue. CDR3 nucleotide sequence: TGTGCCAGCAGTGACCAACCCCAGCCCGCCTACGAGCAGTACTTC. Translating gives CASSDQPQPAYEQYF.